This passage covers 12 T cell receptor beta chains from one sample sequenced in a study of blood T cell repertoires in COVID-19. The repertoire was sequenced with immunoSEQ multiplex PCR; TCRdb's copy has only in-frame clones and lacks some. The sample carries some 170,000 clones, more than 80% recorded once. Sequences were obtained from peripheral blood. All receptors derive from a woman aged 60-70 years with acute or convalescent COVID-19.

As regards this clone: The sample contains more than one DNA sequence encoding this CDR3. J is TRBJ2-3 and V is TRBV7-9; 9 positions match TRBD2. Trimming removed 4 bases from V and 1 base from J; junction bases left unmatched: 3. This CDR3 is built from 15 residues. CDR1 is SEHNR and CDR2 is FQNEAQ in the germline V gene (reference sequence). The CDR3 DNA reads as TGTGCCAGCAGCTCCACTAGCGGGCGCACAGATACGCAGTATTTT. It codes for CASSSTSGRTDTQYF.

The CDR3 nucleotides are TGTGCCAGTAGTATATCTGGGACAGGCATTAATCAGCCCCAGCATTTT. Translated: CASSISGTGINQPQHF. V and J are TRBV19 and TRBJ1-5, with 8 bases lining up with TRBD1. CDR1 and CDR2 from the germline V gene are LNHDA and SQIVND (reference sequence). V shed 2 bases and J 4 bases; nucleotides not matched to a gene: 7. CDR3 size: 16 residues.

The rearrangement links TRBV3-1 (or the pseudogene TRBV3-2) to TRBJ2-2; the D is unclear. Trimming removed 4 bases at V and 1 base at J, with 7 bases between. CDR3 length equals 14 residues. CDR1 and CDR2 (germline): LGHDT, YNNKEL (reference sequence). As DNA, the CDR3 is TGTGCCAGCAGCCGATCGGGGAACACCGGGGAGCTGTTTTTT. This encodes CASSRSGNTGELFF.

This clone was counted between two and nine times. This chain connects TRBV3-1 (or the pseudogene TRBV3-2) to TRBJ1-1, with TRBD1 as a possible D gene (6 bases). The V gene's germline CDR1 is LGHDT and CDR2 YNNKEL (reference sequence). This CDR3 contains 14 residues. Trimming left V 3 bases short and J 0 bases short, with 8 bases between. CDR3 residues: CASSQQGMNTEAFF. CDR3 nucleotide sequence: TGTGCCAGCAGCCAGCAGGGGATGAACACTGAAGCTTTCTTT.

The V and J genes are TRBV6-1 and TRBJ2-4; 11 bases are shared with TRBD1. The junction had 3 bases not matched to a gene; V was cut back by 1 base and J by 7 bases. The V gene's germline CDR1 is MNHNS and CDR2 SASEGT. The CDR3 is 15 residues long. CDR3 in DNA: TGTGCCAGCAGTGAAGGAGGACAGGGGGCGAACATTCAGTACTTC. Translating it yields CASSEGGQGANIQYF.

This chain connects TRBV9 to TRBJ1-1, with 7 positions matching TRBD1. V gave up 0 bases and J gave up 0 bases; unmatched junction bases: 8. Per the germline V gene, CDR1 is SGDLS and CDR2 is YYNGEE. This CDR3 is built from 17 residues. CDR3 DNA: TGTGCCAGCAGCGTAGCACAGGGGAGCCCCTTGAACACTGAAGCTTTCTTT. It translates to CASSVAQGSPLNTEAFF.

V gene TRBV6-5 combines with J gene TRBJ1-2; D gene unclear. V lost 7 bases and J 0 bases, leaving 9 bases between the germline ends. This CDR3 is built from 13 residues. CDR1 and CDR2 from the germline V gene are MNHEY and SVGAGI. CDR3 DNA: TGTGCCAGCAAAGGAGCCACTAACTATGGCTACACCTTC. This codes for CASKGATNYGYTF.

The chain carries TRBV6-5 and TRBJ1-2, with D possibly being TRBD1 (6 bases). The V gene lost 6 bases and the J gene lost 4 bases, with 15 bases spanning the gap. This CDR3 region has 14 residues. Germline V gives CDR1 MNHEY, CDR2 SVGAGI. This chain's CDR3 is CASRSQGRGYGYTF. The CDR3 DNA is TGTGCCAGCAGATCCCAGGGGAGAGGCTATGGCTACACCTTC.

The V call is TRBV18, the J call TRBJ2-1; possibly TRBD2 for D (6 bases). The CDR3 has 18 amino acids. V lost 0 bases, J lost 5 bases, and 20 bases lay in between. Germline V gene sequence: CDR1 KGHSH, CDR2 LQKENI. The CDR3 DNA reads TGTGCCAGCTCACCACCGGGGAAGTCGGGCGGGACCCACAATGAGCAGTTCTTC. It translates to CASSPPGKSGGTHNEQFF.

The V and J genes are TRBV6-5 and TRBJ2-1, with TRBD2 matching over 14 bases. The CDR3 consists of 14 residues. Germline V gene data show CDR1 as MNHEY and CDR2 as SVGAGI. V lost 8 bases and J lost 8; bases outside the gene matches: 5. CDR3 sequence reads: CASRTSGRRDEQFF. The CDR3 coding sequence is TGTGCCAGCCGGACTAGCGGGAGGCGGGATGAGCAGTTCTTC.

This clone was counted a single time. This sequence joins TRBV6-5 and TRBJ2-1; unclear D gene. Looked up from germline, CDR1 is MNHEY and CDR2 is SVGAGI. The CDR3 totals 12 residues. The V end lost 5 bases, the J end lost 5 bases, and 7 bases lay between the germline ends. The CDR3 loop is CASSLRNNEQFF. CDR3 DNA: TGTGCCAGCAGTCTCAGAAACAATGAGCAGTTCTTC.

The chain has TRBV30 and TRBJ1-5, with a weak D call TRBD1 (6 bases). CDR1 and CDR2 from the germline V gene are GTSNPN and SVGIG (reference sequence). The CDR3 length is 15 residues. V was shortened by 5 bases and J by 1 base, with 15 bases between the two germline ends. The CDR3 coding sequence is TGTGCCTGGTCCCGGGGGGCCGGAAGCAATCAGCCCCAGCATTTT. Translated, it gives CAWSRGAGSNQPQHF.